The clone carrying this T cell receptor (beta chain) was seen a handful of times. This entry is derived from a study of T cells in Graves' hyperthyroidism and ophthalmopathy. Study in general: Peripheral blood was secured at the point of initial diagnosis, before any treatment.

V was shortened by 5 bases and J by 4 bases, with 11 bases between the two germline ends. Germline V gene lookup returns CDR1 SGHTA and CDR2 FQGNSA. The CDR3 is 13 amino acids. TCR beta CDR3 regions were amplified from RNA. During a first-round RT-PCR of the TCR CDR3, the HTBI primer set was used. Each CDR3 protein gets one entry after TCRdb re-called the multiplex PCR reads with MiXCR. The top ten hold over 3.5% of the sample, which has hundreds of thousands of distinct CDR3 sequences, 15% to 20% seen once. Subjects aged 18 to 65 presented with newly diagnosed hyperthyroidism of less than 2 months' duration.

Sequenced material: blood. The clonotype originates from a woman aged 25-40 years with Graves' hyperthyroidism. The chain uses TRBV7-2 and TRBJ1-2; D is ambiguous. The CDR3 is CASSPGWGYGYTF. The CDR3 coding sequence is TGTGCCAGCAGCCCGGGCTGGGGCTATGGCTACACCTTC.